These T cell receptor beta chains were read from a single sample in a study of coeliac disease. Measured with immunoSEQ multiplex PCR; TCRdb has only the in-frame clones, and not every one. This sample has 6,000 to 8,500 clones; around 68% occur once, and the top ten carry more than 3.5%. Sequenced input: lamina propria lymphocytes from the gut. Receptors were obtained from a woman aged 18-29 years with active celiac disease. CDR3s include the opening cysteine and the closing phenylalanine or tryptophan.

CDR3: CASSRGGPSTDTQYF
J: TRBJ2-3
V: TRBV7-9

CDR3: CASSDQRAGVETQYF
J: TRBJ2-5
V: TRBV6-1

CDR3: CASSITGLGDEQYF
J: TRBJ2-7
V: TRBV21-1

CDR3: CAISQGTDTQYF
J: TRBJ2-3
V: TRBV10-3

CDR3: CASSREGSSTEAFF
J: TRBJ1-1
V: TRBV2

CDR3: CARWDSLYNEQFF
J: TRBJ2-1
V: TRBV6-4

CDR3: CASSAPGTVYEQYF
J: TRBJ2-7
V: TRBV6-1

CDR3: CAIRALTGTGSTGELFF
J: TRBJ2-2
V: TRBV10-3

CDR3: CASSLTGGYNSPLHF
J: TRBJ1-6
V: TRBV5-1

CDR3: CASSVYPWSTDTQYF
J: TRBJ2-3
V: TRBV7-9

CDR3: CASSLSTGAGYTF
J: TRBJ1-2
V: TRBV28

CDR3: CASTKAAYEQYF
J: TRBJ2-7
V: TRBV7-9

CDR3: CASGQTDTQYF
J: TRBJ2-3
V: TRBV7-9

CDR3: CASSDGTSGYNEQFF
J: TRBJ2-1
V: TRBV7-9

CDR3: CASSLSRVRGYTF
J: TRBJ1-2
V: TRBV28

CDR3: CASSPRTGVQETQYF
J: TRBJ2-5
V: TRBV7-8

CDR3: CASSLEATRGFSHGYTF
J: TRBJ1-2
V: TRBV11-2

CDR3: CASSEAAGSRYPYEQYF
J: TRBJ2-7
V: TRBV2

CDR3: CASTSYVATDTQYF
J: TRBJ2-3
V: TRBV2

CDR3: CASSEAGPGLAGTHTGELFF
J: TRBJ2-2
V: TRBV2

CDR3: CASSSFMNTEAFF
J: TRBJ1-1
V: TRBV2

CDR3: CASSIGGLADLYEQYF
J: TRBJ2-7
V: TRBV19

CDR3: CASSLWGGNSNQPQHF
J: TRBJ1-5
V: TRBV5-4

CDR3: CASSQGTGEKLFF
J: TRBJ1-4
V: TRBV5-4

CDR3: CASSPGQGNQPQHF
J: TRBJ1-5
V: TRBV5-1

CDR3: CASKGLAGSEQYF
J: TRBJ2-7
V: TRBV2

CDR3: CAWSTSYYEQYF
J: TRBJ2-7
V: TRBV30

CDR3: CASSQAVLTGQPQHF
J: TRBJ1-5
V: TRBV4-2

CDR3: CASSSLQGRDGYTF
J: TRBJ1-2
V: TRBV7-2

CDR3: CASSLAGGLSEQYF
J: TRBJ2-7
V: TRBV6-1

CDR3: CASSLESVRGFKDEQFF
J: TRBJ2-1
V: TRBV5-8

CDR3: CASSLRGERSYEQYF
J: TRBJ2-7
V: TRBV7-2

CDR3: CASSQGPSGSLMVDEQYF
J: TRBJ2-7
V: TRBV4-2

CDR3: CASSDEVGGTGTDTQYF
J: TRBJ2-3
V: TRBV10-2

CDR3: CASSSLLDGLQETQYF
J: TRBJ2-5
V: TRBV19

CDR3: CASSQGPGLAGTSTDTQYF
J: TRBJ2-3
V: TRBV4-1

CDR3: CASSGGLAASTDTQYF
J: TRBJ2-3
V: TRBV2

CDR3: CASSGTIRDRVMGELFF
J: TRBJ2-2
V: TRBV5-1

CDR3: CASSLGELRGHTQYF
J: TRBJ2-3
V: TRBV5-1

CDR3: CASSLRDRENGNTIYF
J: TRBJ1-3
V: TRBV14

CDR3: CASSQVYARGGDYEQYF
J: TRBJ2-7
V: TRBV4-1

CDR3: CASTTSGQETQYF
J: TRBJ2-5
V: TRBV6-6